The 25 T cell receptor beta chains given below trace back to one sample, sequenced in a study of T cell responses to AZD1222 COVID-19 vaccine. Clones were sequenced by immunoSEQ multiplex PCR, and TCRdb holds only the in-frame ones, with some missing. This table holds more than 65,000 clones, roughly nine tenths found once. This material consisted of peripheral blood, taken on day 0 of AZD1222 vaccination. The origin of the receptors is an adult in good health.

The V call is TRBV30, the J call TRBJ1-4; D gene ambiguous. V lost 2 bases and J lost 5, with 9 bases in between. CDR1 is GTSNPN and CDR2 is SVGIG in the germline V gene (reference sequence). The CDR3 has 13 residues. CDR3: CAWSRRLNEKLFF. The CDR3 bases are TGTGCCTGGAGTCGCAGGCTAAATGAAAAACTGTTTTTT.

The table lists this clone with a count of one. This chain uses TRBV7-8 with TRBJ1-2, with a weak D call TRBD1 (5 bases). There are 13 residues in the CDR3. Looked up from germline, CDR1 is SGHVS and CDR2 is FQNEAQ. Trimming removed 4 bases at V and 6 bases at J, with 12 bases between. CDR3 sequence: CASSSGPADGYTF. DNA for the CDR3: TGTGCCAGCAGCTCGGGACCGGCGGATGGCTACACCTTC.

This rearrangement joins TRBV5-3 to TRBJ1-1; D is possibly TRBD1 (5 bases). TRBV5-3 is an ORF for which the function is uncertain. Trimming stripped 2 bases from V and 0 bases from J, with 11 bases between. The CDR3 length is 15 residues. CDR3 bases: TGTGCCAGAAGCTTCTCTGGGGGAATGAACACTGAAGCTTTCTTT. The encoded protein is CARSFSGGMNTEAFF.

V is TRBV6-4 and J is TRBJ1-5; D gene ambiguous. This CDR3 region has 15 residues. CDR1 and CDR2 from the germline V gene are MRHNA and SNTAGT. The V gene lost 0 bases and the J gene lost 0 bases, with 6 bases spanning the gap. The CDR3 region has the DNA TGTGCCAGCAGTGACTCCGGGGTTAGCAATCAGCCCCAGCATTTT. Translating it yields CASSDSGVSNQPQHF.

The rearrangement uses TRBV28 and TRBJ1-4, with D possibly TRBD1 on 5 matching bases. Trimming left V 2 bases short and J 6 bases short, with 10 bases between. The CDR3 extends over 14 amino acids. CDR1 is MDHEN, CDR2 SYDVKM, per germline. CDR3: CASSLRGVYEKLFF. CDR3 nucleotide sequence: TGTGCCAGCAGTTTAAGAGGGGTTTATGAAAAACTGTTTTTT.

This chain joins TRBV27 and TRBJ1-1, with D possibly being TRBD1 (5 bases). V was clipped by 5 bases and J by 1 base, with 11 bases between them. CDR3 length equals 14 residues. Germline lookup yields CDR1 MNHEY and CDR2 SMNVEV (reference sequence). CDR3: CASSPIQGNTEAFF. The CDR3 coding sequence is TGTGCCAGCAGTCCGATCCAGGGGAACACTGAAGCTTTCTTT.

The chain joins TRBV7-6 to TRBJ2-1, with a tentative D call TRBD1 (6 bases). V lost 0 bases to trimming and J lost 4 bases, with 10 bases between them. This CDR3 is 15 amino acids long. The germline CDR1 and CDR2 sequences are SGHVS and FNYEAQ. CDR3 nucleotides: TGTGCCAGCAGCTTAGCGTTGGGGGCTTACAATGAGCAGTTCTTC. It codes for CASSLALGAYNEQFF.

The rearrangement links TRBV7-9 to TRBJ1-4; D not certain. Trimming took off 4 bases at V and 8 bases at J, with 17 bases between the two ends. There are 15 residues in the CDR3. Germline V lookup: CDR1 SEHNR, CDR2 FQNEAQ (reference sequence). CDR3 bases: TGTGCCAGCAGCTCGGAGTTCCCGAATTCCGAAAAACTGTTTTTT. This sequence encodes CASSSEFPNSEKLFF.

The chain combines TRBV27 with TRBJ1-2, with D possibly TRBD1 on 5 matching bases. Trimming pared 8 bases from V and 7 bases from J, leaving 14 bases between. Germline V gives CDR1 MNHEY, CDR2 SMNVEV (reference sequence). There are 12 residues in the CDR3. The CDR3 nucleotides read TGTGCCAGCGCCCGAGGGGCGTCTGGCTACACCTTC. It is translated as CASARGASGYTF.

Written as DNA, the CDR3 is TGTGCCAGCAGCCTATTTCCGCGGACAGGGGATGGCTACACCTTC. Translating it yields CASSLFPRTGDGYTF. The gene calls are TRBV7-2 and TRBJ1-2; 9 bases fit TRBD1. V lost 5 bases and J lost 6; bases outside the gene matches: 10. This CDR3 is 15 amino acids long. Germline lookup yields CDR1 SGHTA and CDR2 FQGNSA.

The chain has TRBV28 and TRBJ1-3; the D is unclear. The germline V gene has CDR1 MDHEN and CDR2 SYDVKM. V was trimmed by 6 bases and J by 0 bases, leaving 3 bases between them. This CDR3 spans 12 amino acids. CDR3 nucleotide sequence: TGTGCCAGCAGACCCTCTGGAAACACCATATATTTT. Protein product: CASRPSGNTIYF.

The rearrangement joins TRBV19 to TRBJ1-1; 10 bases line up with TRBD1. Trimming cost V 5 bases and J 4 bases; bases outside gene matches: 7. Germline V CDR1 and CDR2: LNHDA, SQIVND (reference sequence). The CDR3 extends over 15 amino acids. CDR3 coding DNA: TGTGCCAGTAGTTATTCGACAGGGGGCGGCACTGAAGCTTTCTTT. It codes for CASSYSTGGGTEAFF.

V gene TRBV5-4 combines with J gene TRBJ2-2; TRBD2 might be the D (6 bases). V was pared by 5 bases and J by 4 bases, with 18 bases between. Per germline, CDR1 SGHNT and CDR2 YYREEE (reference sequence). The CDR3 covers 16 residues. The DNA of the CDR3 is TGTGCCAGCAGGCCTAGCGCCCTGGGGGGCACCGGGGAGCTGTTTTTT. This gives the protein CASRPSALGGTGELFF.

The chain uses TRBV4-2 and TRBJ2-1, with 8 bases lining up with TRBD1. Losses at the gene ends were 0 bases for V and 6 bases for J; bases not matched to a gene: 7. Per the germline V gene, CDR1 is LGHNA and CDR2 is YNFKEQ. The CDR3 is 16 amino acids. The CDR3 sequence: CASSQESGGAPNEQFF. DNA for the CDR3: TGTGCCAGCAGCCAAGAGTCAGGGGGCGCCCCCAATGAGCAGTTCTTC.

This clone is a singleton in its sample. V and J are TRBV11-1 and TRBJ2-7; possible D gene TRBD1, 5 bases. Germline CDR1 and CDR2: SGHAT and FQDESV (reference sequence). This CDR3 is built from 14 residues. The ends were cut back, 2 bases at V and 3 bases at J, with 11 bases in the middle. The chain's CDR3 is CASSLRQTNYEQYF. The CDR3 DNA reads as TGTGCCAGCAGCTTAAGACAGACCAACTACGAGCAGTACTTC.

The rearrangement links TRBV20-1 to TRBJ2-5, with a tentative D call TRBD2 (5 bases). The CDR3 extends over 13 amino acids. Germline V gene lookup returns CDR1 DFQATT and CDR2 SNEGSKA (reference sequence). Deletions cut 3 bases from V and 4 bases from J, with 12 bases between. This chain's CDR3 is CSASTGILETQYF. The CDR3 bases are TGCAGTGCTAGTACGGGGATTTTAGAGACCCAGTACTTC.

The rearrangement joins TRBV12-3 or TRBV12-4 to TRBJ1-2, with no clear D. The CDR3 spans 13 residues. V was clipped by 5 bases and J by 4 bases, with 11 bases between them. The CDR3 spells CASSRRSGYGYTF. CDR3 in DNA: TGTGCCAGCAGTCGGAGGTCCGGCTATGGCTACACCTTC.

J is TRBJ2-5 and V is TRBV5-1; D is undetermined. The V end lost 3 bases, the J end lost 2 bases, and 11 bases lay between the germline ends. CDR1 is SGHRS and CDR2 is YFSETQ in the germline V gene. The CDR3 covers 14 residues. The CDR3 region has the DNA TGCGCCAGCAGCTCCCAGATCCCTCAAGAGACCCAGTACTTC. Protein product: CASSSQIPQETQYF.

The V call is TRBV28, the J call TRBJ2-7, with a weak D call TRBD2 (6 bases). The CDR3 consists of 15 residues. The V end was cut by 2 bases, the J end by 0 bases, with 11 bases between. Germline lookup yields CDR1 MDHEN and CDR2 SYDVKM. CDR3 sequence: CASSLMGTASYEQYF. The CDR3 coding sequence is TGTGCCAGCAGTTTAATGGGGACTGCCTCCTACGAGCAGTACTTC. Supplemented by reference TRBV28 and TRBJ2-7, the full variable domain reads DVKVTQSSRYLVKRTGEKVFLECVQDMDHENMFWYRQDPGLGLRLIYFSYDVKMKEKGDIPEGYSVSREKKERFSLILESASTNQTSMYLCASSLMGTASYEQYFGPGTRLTVT.

This clone has a single count. The rearrangement uses TRBV25-1 and TRBJ2-1; 12 bases align to TRBD2. After removal of 2 bases from V and 4 bases from J, the junction contained 3 bases not matched to a gene. The germline gives CDR1 MGHDK, CDR2 SYGVNS. The CDR3 loop spans 16 amino acids. CDR3 in DNA: TGTGCCAGCAGTGAACTTGGGACTAGCGGGTACAATGAGCAGTTCTTC. It specifies CASSELGTSGYNEQFF.

A word on this clone: The same CDR3 can be traced to other DNA sequences in this sample. J is TRBJ1-6 and V is TRBV28; no clear D. The CDR3 has 15 amino acids. Germline CDR1 is MDHEN and CDR2 is SYDVKM. Trimming cost V 5 bases and J 7 bases, with 15 bases left between them. The CDR3 loop is CASSSIPGGNSPLHF. The CDR3 coding sequence is TGTGCCAGCAGTAGCATTCCCGGAGGGAATTCACCCCTCCACTTT.

The sample holds one count of this clone. This rearrangement joins TRBV18 to TRBJ2-3; a weak D match, TRBD2 (5 bases). V shed 3 bases and J shed 9 bases, with 16 bases lying between them. Germline CDR1 reads KGHSH; CDR2 reads LQKENI. The CDR3 is 14 amino acids. CDR3 protein: CASSPRTVTGTQYF. The CDR3 coding sequence is TGTGCCAGCTCACCGAGGACGGTCACGGGGACGCAGTATTTT.

V and J are TRBV18 and TRBJ2-5, with 9 bases lining up with TRBD2. V was clipped by 6 bases and J by 4 bases; unmatched bases: 9. Germline CDR1 KGHSH, CDR2 LQKENI. The CDR3 contains 15 residues. CDR3 sequence: CASSDTLAGLETQYF. For the CDR3, the DNA is TGTGCCAGCTCTGATACTCTAGCGGGACTAGAGACCCAGTACTTC.

The CDR3 here is CSVLETSKVYNEQFF. The CDR3 nucleotides read TGCAGCGTCCTGGAAACTAGCAAGGTCTACAATGAGCAGTTCTTC. V is TRBV29-1 and J is TRBJ2-1; D is perhaps TRBD2 (6 bases). Germline lookup yields CDR1 SQVTM and CDR2 ANQGSEA. V lost 6 bases and J lost 3, with 18 bases in between. This CDR3 spans 15 amino acids.

CDR3: CSVESNRADEQYF. Written as DNA, the CDR3 is TGCAGCGTTGAATCAAACAGGGCGGACGAGCAGTACTTC. The genes are TRBV29-1 and TRBJ2-7; tentative D call: TRBD1 (6 bases). The CDR3 loop spans 13 amino acids. Germline V gives CDR1 SQVTM, CDR2 ANQGSEA. V was shortened by 2 bases and J by 5 bases, with 13 bases between the two germline ends.